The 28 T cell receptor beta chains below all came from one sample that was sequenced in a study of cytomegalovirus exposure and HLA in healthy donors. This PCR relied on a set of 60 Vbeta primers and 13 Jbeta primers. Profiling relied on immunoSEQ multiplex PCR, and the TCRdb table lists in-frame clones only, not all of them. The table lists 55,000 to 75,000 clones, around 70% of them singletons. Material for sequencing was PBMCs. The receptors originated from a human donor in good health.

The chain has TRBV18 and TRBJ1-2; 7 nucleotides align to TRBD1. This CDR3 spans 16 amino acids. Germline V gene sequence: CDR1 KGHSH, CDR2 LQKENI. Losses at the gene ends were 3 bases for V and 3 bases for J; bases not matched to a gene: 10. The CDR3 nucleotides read TGTGCCAGCTCACCCCGACAGGGCTCCCTCCACTATGGCTACACCTTC. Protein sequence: CASSPRQGSLHYGYTF. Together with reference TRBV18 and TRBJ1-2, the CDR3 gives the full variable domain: NAGVMQNPRHLVRRRGQEARLRCSPMKGHSHVYWYRQLPEEGLKFMVYLQKENIIDESGMPKERFSAEFPKEGPSILRIQQVVRGDSAAYFCASSPRQGSLHYGYTFGSGTRLTVV.

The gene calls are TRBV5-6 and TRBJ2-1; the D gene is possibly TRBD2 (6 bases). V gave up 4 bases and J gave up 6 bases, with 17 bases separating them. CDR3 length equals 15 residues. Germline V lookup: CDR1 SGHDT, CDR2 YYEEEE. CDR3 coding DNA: TGTGCCAGCAGCCAGACTATAGCGGTCCTCAATGAGCAGTTCTTC. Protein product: CASSQTIAVLNEQFF.

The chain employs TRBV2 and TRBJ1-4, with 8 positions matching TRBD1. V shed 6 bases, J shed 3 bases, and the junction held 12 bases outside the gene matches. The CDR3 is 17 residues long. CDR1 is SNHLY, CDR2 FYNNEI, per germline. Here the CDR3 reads CASRVGQGGLANEKLFF. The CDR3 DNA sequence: TGTGCCAGCAGGGTCGGACAGGGAGGTCTGGCTAATGAAAAACTGTTTTTT.

CDR3 amino acids: CASSPPGGSNQPQHF. The CDR3 DNA sequence: TGCGCCAGCAGCCCGCCAGGGGGTAGCAATCAGCCCCAGCATTTT. The genes are TRBV4-1 and TRBJ1-5, with 7 positions matching TRBD1. The germline gives CDR1 MGHRA, CDR2 YSYEKL. The CDR3 consists of 15 residues. V trimming: 4 bases; J trimming: 0 bases; junction bases outside the gene matches: 3.

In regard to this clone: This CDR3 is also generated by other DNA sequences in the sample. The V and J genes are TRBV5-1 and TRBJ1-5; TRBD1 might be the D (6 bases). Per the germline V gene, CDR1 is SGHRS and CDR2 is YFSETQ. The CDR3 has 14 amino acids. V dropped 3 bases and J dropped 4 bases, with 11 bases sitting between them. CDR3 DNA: TGCGCCAGCAGCTCACAGGGTGGGAATCAGCCCCAGCATTTT. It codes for CASSSQGGNQPQHF.

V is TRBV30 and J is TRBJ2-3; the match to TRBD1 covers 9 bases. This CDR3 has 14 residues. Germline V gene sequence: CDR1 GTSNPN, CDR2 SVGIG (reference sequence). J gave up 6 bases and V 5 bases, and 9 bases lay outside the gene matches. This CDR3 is CAWRGTGSSDTQYF. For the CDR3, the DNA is TGTGCCTGGCGGGGGACAGGGTCTTCGGATACGCAGTATTTT.

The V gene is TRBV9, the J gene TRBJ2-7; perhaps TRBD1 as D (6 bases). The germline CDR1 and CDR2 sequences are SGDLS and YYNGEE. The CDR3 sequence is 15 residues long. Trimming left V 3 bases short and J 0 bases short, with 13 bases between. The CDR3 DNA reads TGTGCCAGCAGCGGTACCGGGACAACCTCCTACGAGCAGTACTTC. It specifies CASSGTGTTSYEQYF.

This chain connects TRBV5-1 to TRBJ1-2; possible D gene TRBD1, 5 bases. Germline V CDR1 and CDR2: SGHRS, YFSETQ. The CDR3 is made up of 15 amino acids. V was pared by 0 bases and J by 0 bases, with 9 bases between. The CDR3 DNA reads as TGCGCCAGCAGCTTGGGTCCAGGGTCTAACTATGGCTACACCTTC. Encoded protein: CASSLGPGSNYGYTF.

CDR3 sequence reads: CASSDTTGGVGTQYF. CDR3 in DNA: TGTGCCAGCAGTGATACTACAGGGGGCGTAGGTACGCAGTATTTT. The V gene is TRBV6-1, the J gene TRBJ2-3, with 9 nucleotides matching TRBD1. CDR1 is MNHNS, CDR2 SASEGT, per germline. V lost 3 bases to trimming and J lost 8 bases; unmatched junction nucleotides: 9. The CDR3 has 15 amino acids.

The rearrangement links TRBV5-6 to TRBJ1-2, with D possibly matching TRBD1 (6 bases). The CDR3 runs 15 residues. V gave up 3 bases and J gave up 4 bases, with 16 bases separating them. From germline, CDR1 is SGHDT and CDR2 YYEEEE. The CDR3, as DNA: TGTGCCAGCAGCTCCTATACAGGGTCCCGCTATGGCTACACCTTC. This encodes CASSSYTGSRYGYTF.

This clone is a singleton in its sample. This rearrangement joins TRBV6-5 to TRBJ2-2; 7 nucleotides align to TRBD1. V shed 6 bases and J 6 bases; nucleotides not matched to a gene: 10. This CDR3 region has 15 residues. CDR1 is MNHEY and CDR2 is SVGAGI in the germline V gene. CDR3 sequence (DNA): TGTGCCAGCAGAAGACAGGGAGTAAACGCCGGGGAGCTGTTTTTT. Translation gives CASRRQGVNAGELFF.

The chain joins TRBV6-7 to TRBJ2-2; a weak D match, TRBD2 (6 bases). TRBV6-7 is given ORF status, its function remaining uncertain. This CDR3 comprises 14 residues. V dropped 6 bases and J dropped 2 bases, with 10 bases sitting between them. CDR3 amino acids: CASSRDCNTGELFF. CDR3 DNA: TGTGCCAGCAGCCGGGACTGTAACACCGGGGAGCTGTTTTTT.

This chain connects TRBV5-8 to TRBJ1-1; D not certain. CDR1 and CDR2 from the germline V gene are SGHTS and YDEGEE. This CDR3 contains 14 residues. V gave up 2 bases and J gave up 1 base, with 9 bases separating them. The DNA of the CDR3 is TGTGCCAGCAGCTTATCGAGGAAGAACACTGAAGCTTTCTTT. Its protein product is CASSLSRKNTEAFF.

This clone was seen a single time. CDR3 nucleotide sequence: TGCGCCAGCAGCCCCTCTAGCGGGAGGACGGGAGAGCAGTACTTC. Translation: CASSPSSGRTGEQYF. This chain connects TRBV5-1 to TRBJ2-7; 11 positions agree with TRBD2. Trimming took 4 bases from V and 7 from J; bases not matched to a gene: 10. The CDR3 runs to 15 residues. Germline CDR1 and CDR2: SGHRS and YFSETQ. The complete variable domain, with remaining parts taken from reference TRBV5-1 and TRBJ2-7, reads KAGVTQTPRYLIKTRGQQVTLSCSPISGHRSVSWYQQTPGQGLQFLFEYFSETQRNKGNFPGRFSGRQFSNSRSEMNVSTLELGDSALYLCASSPSSGRTGEQYFGPGTRLTVT.

The DNA for the CDR3 is TGTGCCATAAAGAACGGGGAGTTAAATGAAAAACTGTTTTTT. As protein: CAIKNGELNEKLFF. The V gene is TRBV28, the J gene TRBJ1-4; D gene unclear. Germline CDR1 and CDR2: MDHEN and SYDVKM. The CDR3 sequence is 14 residues long. V was shortened by 10 bases and J by 5 bases, with 17 bases between the two germline ends.

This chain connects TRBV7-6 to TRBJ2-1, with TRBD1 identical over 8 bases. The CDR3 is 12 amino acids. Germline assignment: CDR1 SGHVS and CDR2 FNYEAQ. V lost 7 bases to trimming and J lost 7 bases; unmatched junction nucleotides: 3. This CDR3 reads CASTYRGNEQFF. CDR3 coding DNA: TGTGCCAGCACATACAGGGGGAATGAGCAGTTCTTC.

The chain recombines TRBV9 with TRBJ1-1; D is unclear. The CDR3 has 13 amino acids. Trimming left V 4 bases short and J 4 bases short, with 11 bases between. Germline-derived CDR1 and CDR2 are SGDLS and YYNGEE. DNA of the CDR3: TGTGCCAGCAGCCTTGCCCCCGGCACTGAAGCTTTCTTT. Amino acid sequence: CASSLAPGTEAFF. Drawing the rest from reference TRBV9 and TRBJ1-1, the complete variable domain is DSGVTQTPKHLITATGQRVTLRCSPRSGDLSVYWYQQSLDQGLQFLIQYYNGEERAKGNILERFSAQQFPDLHSELNLSSLELGDSALYFCASSLAPGTEAFFGQGTRLTVV.

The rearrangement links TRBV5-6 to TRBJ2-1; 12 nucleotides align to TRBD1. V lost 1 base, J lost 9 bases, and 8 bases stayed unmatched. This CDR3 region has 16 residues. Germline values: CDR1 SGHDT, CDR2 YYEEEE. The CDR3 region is CASSLLGDRGLGEQFF. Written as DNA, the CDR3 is TGTGCCAGCAGCTTGTTGGGGGACAGGGGGCTTGGTGAGCAGTTCTTC.

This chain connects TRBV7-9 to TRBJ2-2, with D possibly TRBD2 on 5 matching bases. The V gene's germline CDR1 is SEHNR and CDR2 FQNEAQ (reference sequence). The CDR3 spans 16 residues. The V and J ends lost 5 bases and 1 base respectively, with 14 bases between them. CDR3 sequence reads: CASSPGGSRNTGELFF. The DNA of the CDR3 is TGTGCCAGCAGCCCAGGAGGCTCCAGGAACACCGGGGAGCTGTTTTTT.

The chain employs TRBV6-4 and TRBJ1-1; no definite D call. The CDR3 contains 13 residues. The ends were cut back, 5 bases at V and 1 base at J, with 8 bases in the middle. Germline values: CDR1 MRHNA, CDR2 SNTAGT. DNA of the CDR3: TGTGCCAGCAGTTGGGCCACGAACACTGAAGCTTTCTTT. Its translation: CASSWATNTEAFF.

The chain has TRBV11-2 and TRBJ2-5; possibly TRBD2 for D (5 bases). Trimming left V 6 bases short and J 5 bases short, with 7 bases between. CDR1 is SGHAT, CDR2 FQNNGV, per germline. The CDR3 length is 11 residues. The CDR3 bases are TGTGCCAGCAGAAGAGGGGAGACCCAGTACTTC. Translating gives CASRRGETQYF.

The CDR3, as DNA: TGTGCCAGCAGTCTTACAGGTACGCCCTACGAGCAGTACTTC. Its translation: CASSLTGTPYEQYF. The chain uses TRBV27 and TRBJ2-7; D may be TRBD1 (5 bases). Trimming removed 5 bases at V and 2 bases at J, with 13 bases between. The CDR3 is made up of 14 amino acids. Germline V gene sequence: CDR1 MNHEY, CDR2 SMNVEV (reference sequence).

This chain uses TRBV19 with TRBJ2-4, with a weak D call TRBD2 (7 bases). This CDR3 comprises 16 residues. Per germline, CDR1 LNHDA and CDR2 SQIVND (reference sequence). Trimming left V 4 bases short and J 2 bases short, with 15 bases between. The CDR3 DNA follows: TGTGCCAGTAGTACGAAAGGGGGACTAACCAAAAACATTCAGTACTTC. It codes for CASSTKGGLTKNIQYF.

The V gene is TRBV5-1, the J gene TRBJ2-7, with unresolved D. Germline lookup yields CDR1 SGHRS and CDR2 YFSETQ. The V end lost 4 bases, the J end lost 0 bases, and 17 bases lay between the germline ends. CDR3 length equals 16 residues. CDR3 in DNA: TGCGCCAGCAGCCTCTCCCCCACGGTGATCTCCTACGAGCAGTACTTC. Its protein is CASSLSPTVISYEQYF.

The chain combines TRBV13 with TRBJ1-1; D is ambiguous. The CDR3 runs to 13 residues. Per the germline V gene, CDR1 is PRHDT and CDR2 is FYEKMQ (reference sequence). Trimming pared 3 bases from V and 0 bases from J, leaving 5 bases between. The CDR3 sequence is CASSLAMNTEAFF. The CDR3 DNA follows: TGTGCCAGCAGCTTGGCAATGAACACTGAAGCTTTCTTT. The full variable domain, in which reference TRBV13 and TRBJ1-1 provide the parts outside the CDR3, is AAGVIQSPRHLIKEKRETATLKCYPIPRHDTVYWYQQGPGQDPQFLISFYEKMQSDKGSIPDRFSAQQFSDYHSELNMSSLELGDSALYFCASSLAMNTEAFFGQGTRLTVV.

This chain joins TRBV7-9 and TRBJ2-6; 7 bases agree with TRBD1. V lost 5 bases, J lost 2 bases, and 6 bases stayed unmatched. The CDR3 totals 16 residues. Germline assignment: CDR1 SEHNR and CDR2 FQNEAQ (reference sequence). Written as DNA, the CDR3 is TGTGCCAGCAGCCCACTGGGACAGACTGGGGCCAACGTCCTGACTTTC. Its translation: CASSPLGQTGANVLTF.

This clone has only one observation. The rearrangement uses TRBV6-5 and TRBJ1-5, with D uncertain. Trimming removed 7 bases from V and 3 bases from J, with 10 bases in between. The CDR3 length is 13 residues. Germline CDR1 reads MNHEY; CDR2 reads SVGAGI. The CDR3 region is CASIGGFNQPQHF. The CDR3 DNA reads TGTGCCAGCATAGGAGGGTTCAATCAGCCCCAGCATTTT.

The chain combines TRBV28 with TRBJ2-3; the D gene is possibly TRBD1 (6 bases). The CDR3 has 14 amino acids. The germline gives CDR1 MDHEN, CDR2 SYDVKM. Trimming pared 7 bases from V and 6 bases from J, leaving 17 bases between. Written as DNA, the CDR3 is TGTGCCAGCACCCAGGGGTATAGAAGGGATACGCAGTATTTT. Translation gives CASTQGYRRDTQYF.